These T cell receptor beta chains were read from a single sample in a study of neoadjuvant anti-PD-1 for oral cavity cancer. This table comes from immunoSEQ multiplex PCR, and its TCRdb copy is limited to in-frame clones, with some not included. Of about 7,000 clones in the sample, 48% are singletons; the top ten hold 11%. The material was tumor tissue, obtained before nivolumab (anti-PD-1) treatment. These receptors came from a person between 35 and 79 years old with oral cavity squamous cell carcinoma. Both conserved end residues are part of each CDR3. The D gene is left open where the match is weak. Rows give clone size only sometimes, using once, few, many, or a class for an expanded clone.

CDR3: CASTLSGSKSIDEQYF; DNA: TGTGCCAGCACCCTATCCGGGAGCAAGTCGATTGACGAGCAGTACTTC; size: large; D: -; J: TRBJ2-7; V: TRBV27
CDR3: CASSLFGEQGAGNTEAFF; DNA: TGTGCCAGCAGTTTATTTGGGGAACAGGGGGCAGGGAACACTGAAGCTTTCTTT; size: -; D: TRBD1; J: TRBJ1-1; V: TRBV27
CDR3: CASSAGLFGTQYF; DNA: TGTGCCAGCAGCGCGGGCCTCTTCGGGACCCAGTACTTC; size: once; D: -; J: TRBJ2-5; V: TRBV5-6
CDR3: CASSSTGTKDNEQFF; DNA: TGTGCCAGCAGCTCTACCGGGACAAAGGACAATGAGCAGTTCTTC; size: -; D: -; J: TRBJ2-1; V: TRBV28
CDR3: CASKIAGGPTGELFF; DNA: TGTGCCAGTAAAATAGCGGGAGGTCCCACCGGGGAGCTGTTTTTT; size: -; D: TRBD2; J: TRBJ2-2; V: TRBV19
CDR3: CASDWGLAGESEQYF; DNA: TGTGCCAGCGACTGGGGACTAGCGGGAGAGTCCGAGCAGTACTTC; size: -; D: TRBD2; J: TRBJ2-7; V: TRBV2
CDR3: CASSATGTDTQYF; DNA: TGTGCCAGCAGCGCGACAGGCACAGATACGCAGTATTTT; size: -; D: -; J: TRBJ2-3; V: TRBV9
CDR3: CAISELATDTQYF; DNA: TGTGCCATCAGTGAACTAGCCACAGATACGCAGTATTTT; size: -; D: -; J: TRBJ2-3; V: TRBV10-3
CDR3: CASKRDGTLNTEAFF; DNA: TGTGCCAGTAAACGGGACGGAACCCTGAACACTGAAGCTTTCTTT; size: -; D: -; J: TRBJ1-1; V: TRBV19
CDR3: CASSLTGTSGRVEQFF; DNA: TGTGCCAGCAGTTTGACCGGGACTAGCGGGAGGGTTGAGCAGTTCTTC; size: -; D: TRBD2; J: TRBJ2-1; V: TRBV2
CDR3: CASSTKGLPQETQYF; DNA: TGTGCCAGCAGCACCAAGGGGTTACCACAAGAGACCCAGTACTTC; size: -; D: -; J: TRBJ2-5; V: TRBV11-2
CDR3: CASSSPSRGHEQFF; DNA: TGTGCCAGCAGTTCGCCATCCAGGGGCCATGAGCAGTTCTTC; size: few; D: -; J: TRBJ2-1; V: TRBV27
CDR3: CAWSPGTLLIEQYF; DNA: TGTGCCTGGAGCCCTGGGACCCTCTTAATAGAGCAGTACTTC; size: -; D: -; J: TRBJ2-7; V: TRBV30
CDR3: CASTVLAGAREQYF; DNA: TGTGCCAGCACCGTACTAGCGGGAGCACGCGAGCAGTACTTC; size: -; D: TRBD2; J: TRBJ2-7; V: TRBV6-5
CDR3: CASSPTTLPNVLTF; DNA: TGTGCCAGCAGCCCAACGACTCTTCCCAACGTCCTGACTTTC; size: -; D: -; J: TRBJ2-6; V: TRBV7-2
CDR3: CASSLVGVANQPQHF; DNA: TGTGCCAGCAGCTTAGTGGGGGTGGCAAATCAGCCCCAGCATTTT; size: -; D: -; J: TRBJ1-5; V: TRBV7-8
CDR3: CASSLGLAGQGTDTQYF; DNA: TGTGCCAGCAGCTTGGGACTAGCGGGACAAGGTACAGATACGCAGTATTTT; size: few; D: TRBD2; J: TRBJ2-3; V: TRBV7-8
CDR3: CASTQSRDSSYEQYF; DNA: TGTGCCAGCACCCAAAGCCGGGACAGCTCCTACGAGCAGTACTTC; size: -; D: TRBD1; J: TRBJ2-7; V: TRBV28
CDR3: CASSEKGTGFRLNTGELFF; DNA: TGTGCCAGCAGTGAAAAGGGCACAGGGTTCCGTTTAAACACCGGGGAGCTGTTTTTT; size: few; D: -; J: TRBJ2-2; V: TRBV6-1
CDR3: CASSLTLNGELFF; DNA: TGTGCTAGCAGCCTTACCTTGAACGGGGAGCTGTTTTTT; size: -; D: -; J: TRBJ2-2; V: TRBV7-7
CDR3: CASSFLPGPEAFF; DNA: TGTGCCAGTAGTTTTCTTCCGGGGCCTGAAGCTTTCTTT; size: -; D: -; J: TRBJ1-1; V: TRBV19
CDR3: CASERNYGYTF; DNA: TGTGCCAGTGAGAGGAACTATGGCTACACCTTC; size: medium-sized; D: -; J: TRBJ1-2; V: TRBV19
CDR3: CASSPRTSGRTGQETQYF; DNA: TGTGCCAGCAGCCCCCGGACTAGCGGGAGAACGGGGCAAGAGACCCAGTACTTC; size: -; D: TRBD2; J: TRBJ2-5; V: TRBV7-2
CDR3: CAWSVTGETQYF; DNA: TGTGCCTGGAGTGTTACGGGGGAGACCCAGTACTTC; size: -; D: -; J: TRBJ2-5; V: TRBV30
CDR3: CASSLDFYGYTF; DNA: TGTGCCAGCAGTCTCGACTTCTATGGCTACACCTTC; size: once; D: -; J: TRBJ1-2; V: TRBV6-5
CDR3: CASAGGRLSDTQYF; DNA: TGTGCCAGCGCTGGGGGGCGGCTGTCAGATACGCAGTATTTT; size: few; D: -; J: TRBJ2-3; V: TRBV18
CDR3: CASSQGVNTEAFF; DNA: TGTGCCAGCTCCCAGGGGGTGAACACTGAAGCTTTCTTT; size: -; D: TRBD1; J: TRBJ1-1; V: TRBV6-6
CDR3: CASSPGQGNTDTQYF; DNA: TGTGCCAGCAGCCCGGGACAGGGGAACACAGATACGCAGTATTTT; size: -; D: TRBD1; J: TRBJ2-3; V: TRBV5-8
CDR3: CSVGRAPYEQYF; DNA: TGCAGCGTAGGCAGAGCCCCCTACGAGCAGTACTTC; size: -; D: -; J: TRBJ2-7; V: TRBV29-1
CDR3: CAGLNSDQPQHF; DNA: TGTGCCGGACTAAACAGCGATCAGCCCCAGCATTTT; size: -; D: -; J: TRBJ1-5; V: TRBV5-3